A selection of T cell receptor beta chains follows, all from one sample in a study of technical replicates of blood from a handful of donors. Sequenced by immunoSEQ multiplex PCR; TCRdb stores in-frame clones only, minus some. The table records about 59,000 clones, roughly 95% of them present only once. Material for sequencing was PBMCs. Every receptor here comes from a human donor in good health. Some clones in this sample may be carry-over from other donors' samples. The CDR3 runs from the conserved cysteine through the conserved F or W. The order of the fields is V gene, clone size, J gene, D gene, CDR3 DNA, CDR3 protein. D genes are given only for firm matches. A clone size is listed for some rows: how often the clone was seen (once, few, many), or a class if it is expanded.

TRBV7-6	once	TRBJ2-5	TRBD2	TGTGCCAGCACCCGTGGGACTAGCGGGCAAGAGACCCAGTACTTC	CASTRGTSGQETQYF
TRBV2	.	TRBJ2-3	TRBD1	TGTGCCAGCAGTGACGACAGGGCTGCCCCAGATACGCAGTATTTT	CASSDDRAAPDTQYF
TRBV4-1	.	TRBJ2-7	.	TGCGCCAGCAGCCAAGATCATTACGGTTCCTACGAGCAGTACTTC	CASSQDHYGSYEQYF
TRBV23-1	.	TRBJ2-1	TRBD2	TGCGCCAGCCCCCCAACTAGCGGGGGGGCCGATTTGGATGAGCAGTTCTTC	CASPPTSGGADLDEQFF
TRBV5-4	.	TRBJ2-1	.	TGTGCCAGCAGCACCCGGACAGCTGAGCAGTTCTTC	CASSTRTAEQFF
TRBV5-1	.	TRBJ2-5	.	TGCGCCAGCAGCTGGCCCTACCAAGAGACCCAGTACTTC	CASSWPYQETQYF
TRBV6-1	.	TRBJ2-7	.	TGTGCCAGCAGCAGACACGGAATATACGAGCAGTACTTC	CASSRHGIYEQYF
TRBV5-3	.	TRBJ2-3	.	TGTGCCAGAAGCGGCACTAATTCTAGCACAGATACGCAGTATTTT	CARSGTNSSTDTQYF
TRBV7-9	once	TRBJ2-5	.	TGTGCCAGCAGCTTAGTCACTTCACAAGAGACCCAGTACTTC	CASSLVTSQETQYF
TRBV10-3	.	TRBJ2-7	TRBD1	TGTGCCATCAGTGCCCCGGGACAGGGATTTTACGAGCAGTACTTC	CAISAPGQGFYEQYF
TRBV6-5	.	TRBJ2-5	.	TGTGCCAGCGGTCGGGGGGCCGGAGAGACCCAGTACTTC	CASGRGAGETQYF
TRBV13	.	TRBJ1-3	TRBD1	TGTGCCAGCAGCTGGGGGACAGGTGTACTCTCTGGAAACACCATATATTTT	CASSWGTGVLSGNTIYF
TRBV19	few	TRBJ2-7	.	TGTGCCAGTAGTACTCGCCCAGGGGGGATGTACGAGCAGTACTTC	CASSTRPGGMYEQYF
TRBV6-5	.	TRBJ2-2	TRBD1	TGTGCCAGCAGGACAGGGGACACCGGGGAGCTGTTTTTT	CASRTGDTGELFF
TRBV7-9	.	TRBJ2-7	.	TGTGCCAGCAGCTTAGCGGACGGGAAAACCTACGAGCAGTACTTC	CASSLADGKTYEQYF
TRBV19	.	TRBJ1-5	TRBD1	TGTGCCAGTAGTCGACAGGGGGCCGAGCCCCAGCATTTT	CASSRQGAEPQHF
TRBV4-2	.	TRBJ2-2	TRBD2	TGTGCCAGCAGCCAACCACTAGCGGGGGGGCCGGCCGGGGAGCTGTTTTTT	CASSQPLAGGPAGELFF
TRBV2	.	TRBJ2-7	.	TGTGCCAGCAGTTCAGGGTTAAAGCAGTACTTC	CASSSGLKQYF
TRBV7-2	once	TRBJ1-1	TRBD1	TGTGCCAGCAGACAGGGGCCTCCTACTGAAGCTTTCTTT	CASRQGPPTEAFF
TRBV30	.	TRBJ1-6	TRBD1	TGTGCCTGGAGTGTAGTCCACAGGGGTAAGTCACCCCTCCACTTT	CAWSVVHRGKSPLHF
TRBV2	.	TRBJ2-7	.	TGTGCCAGCTCCCGGGAATACGAGCAGTACTTC	CASSREYEQYF
TRBV5-1	.	TRBJ2-4	TRBD1	TGCGCCAGCAGCGATCAGGGACAGGGGTCAAACATTCAGTACTTC	CASSDQGQGSNIQYF
TRBV6-5	.	TRBJ2-5	.	TGTGCCAGCAGTTACGACGGGACAAAGTACTTC	CASSYDGTKYF
TRBV11-3	.	TRBJ2-7	.	TGTGCCAGCAGCTTTCAGGGGTCCTACGAGCAGTACTTC	CASSFQGSYEQYF
TRBV7-3	.	TRBJ2-1	TRBD2	TGTGCCAGCAGCTTGGACCCGGGACTAGCGGGAACTAATGAGCAGTTCTTC	CASSLDPGLAGTNEQFF
TRBV28	.	TRBJ1-2	.	TGTGCCAGCAGTCCGCCACCAGGCCGATATGGCTACACCTTC	CASSPPPGRYGYTF
TRBV7-9	.	TRBJ1-1	TRBD1	TGTGCCAGCAGCCCGGGACAGTTCTACACTGAAGCTTTCTTT	CASSPGQFYTEAFF
TRBV5-5	.	TRBJ1-6	.	TGTGCCAGCAGCTTGGGTGCTAGCTATAATTCACCCCTCCACTTT	CASSLGASYNSPLHF
TRBV5-1	.	TRBJ1-4	TRBD1	TGCGCCAGCAGCCCTAAAGGGGGCGACGAAAAACTGTTTTTT	CASSPKGGDEKLFF
TRBV10-3	few	TRBJ2-7	TRBD2	TGTGCCATCAGTGATACTAGCGACTACGAGCAGTACTTC	CAISDTSDYEQYF
TRBV11-1	.	TRBJ2-5	TRBD2	TGTGCCAGCAGCCAATCACTAGCGACCCAAGAGACCCAGTACTTC	CASSQSLATQETQYF
TRBV4-3	.	TRBJ1-5	.	TGCGCCAGCAGCCAAGGGTACGTTATTCAGGGCCACAATCAGCCCCAGCATTTT	CASSQGYVIQGHNQPQHF
TRBV30	.	TRBJ1-5	TRBD1	TGTGCCTGGAGTGGAAGGACAGGGGGCAATCAGCCCCAGCATTTT	CAWSGRTGGNQPQHF
TRBV29-1	.	TRBJ2-5	TRBD1	TGCAGCGCAGGACAGGGGCACGAGACCCAGTACTTC	CSAGQGHETQYF
TRBV7-2	.	TRBJ2-7	TRBD2	TGTGCCAGCAGCTTGGGGCGGGGGGGCCCCCTCTCCTACGAGCAGTACTTC	CASSLGRGGPLSYEQYF